The sequence of this T cell receptor (beta chain) was determined in a study of blood T cell repertoires in COVID-19. Study summary: The analysed material was cDNA or gDNA that came from T cells, B-cell-depleted T cells, or PBMCs.

Followed longitudinally, the Seattle patients had been enrolled during active infection. The V gene's germline CDR1 is SQVTM and CDR2 ANQGSEA. The CDR3 length is 13 residues. V was pared by 3 bases and J by 7 bases, with 8 bases of the junction left unmatched. In the authors' methods: From reference gene primer amplification, estimates of nucleated cell counts were derived. This table comes from immunoSEQ multiplex PCR, and its TCRdb copy is limited to in-frame clones, with some not included. From that table come the V and J calls and clone size; the DNA was used to work out D and trimming. Of 100,000 to 150,000 clones listed, 70% to 75% are singletons.

The V call is TRBV29-1, the J call TRBJ1-2, with TRBD1 matching over 7 bases. Sequencing used peripheral blood. The receptor comes from a man older than 75 with COVID-19, enrolled during active disease. The CDR3 nucleotides are TGCAGCGTTGAGGCCGTGACAGGGAGTGGCTACACCTTC. Its protein product is CSVEAVTGSGYTF.